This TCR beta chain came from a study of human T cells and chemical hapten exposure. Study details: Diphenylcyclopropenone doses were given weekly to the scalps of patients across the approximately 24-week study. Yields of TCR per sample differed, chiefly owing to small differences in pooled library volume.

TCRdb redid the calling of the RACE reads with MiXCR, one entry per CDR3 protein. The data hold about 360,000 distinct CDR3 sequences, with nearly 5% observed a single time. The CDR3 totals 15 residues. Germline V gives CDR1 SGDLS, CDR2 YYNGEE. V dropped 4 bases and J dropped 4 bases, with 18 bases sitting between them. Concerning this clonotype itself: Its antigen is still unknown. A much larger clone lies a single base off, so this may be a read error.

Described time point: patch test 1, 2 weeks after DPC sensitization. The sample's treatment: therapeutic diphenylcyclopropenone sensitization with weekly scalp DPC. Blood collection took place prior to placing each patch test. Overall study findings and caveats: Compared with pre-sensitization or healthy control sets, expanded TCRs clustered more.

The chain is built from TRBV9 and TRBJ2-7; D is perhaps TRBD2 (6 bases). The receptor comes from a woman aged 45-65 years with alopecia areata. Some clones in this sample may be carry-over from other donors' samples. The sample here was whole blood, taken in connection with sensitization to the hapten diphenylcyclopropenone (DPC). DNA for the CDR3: TGTGCCAGCAGCCGGGGACTCGTTACCTTATACGAGCAGTACTTC. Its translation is CASSRGLVTLYEQYF.